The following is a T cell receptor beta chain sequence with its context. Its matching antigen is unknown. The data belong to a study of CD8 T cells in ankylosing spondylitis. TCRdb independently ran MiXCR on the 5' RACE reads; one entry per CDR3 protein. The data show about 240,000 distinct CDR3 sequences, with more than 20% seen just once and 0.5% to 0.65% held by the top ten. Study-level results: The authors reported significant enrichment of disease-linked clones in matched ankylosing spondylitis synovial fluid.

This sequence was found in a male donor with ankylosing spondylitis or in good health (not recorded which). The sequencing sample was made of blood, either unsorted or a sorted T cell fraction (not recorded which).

The CDR3 here is CASSWPGQGYNEQFF. The CDR3 coding sequence is TGTGCCAGCAGTTGGCCTGGACAGGGCTACAATGAGCAGTTCTTC. The rearrangement links TRBV12-3 or TRBV12-4 to TRBJ2-1; 8 bases align to TRBD1. The CDR3 runs 15 residues. Trimming removed 4 bases from V and 3 bases from J; junction bases left unmatched: 5.